These T cell receptor beta chains were read from a single sample in a study of immune cell composition in non-small cell lung cancer. TCRdb's copy holds only in-frame clones and misses some; the assay was immunoSEQ multiplex PCR. The table has 3,000 or so clones, roughly 74% seen once. Material for sequencing was lung tumor tissue. All receptors come from a human donor with non-small cell lung cancer. The CDR3 runs from the conserved cysteine through the conserved F or W. Each record gives: D gene, clone size, J gene, V gene, CDR3 DNA, CDR3 protein. D genes are given only for firm matches. Only part of the rows carry a size: once, few, many, or a class if the clone is expanded.

>TRBD1|NA|TRBJ1-2|TRBV5-1
TGCGCCAGCAGCTTGGATCCAGGGGGCCTTAACTATGGCTACACCTTC
CASSLDPGGLNYGYTF
>NA|NA|TRBJ2-5|TRBV7-9
TGTGCCAGCAGCTTCCTAGCCCTGGTGCAAGAGACCCAGTACTTC
CASSFLALVQETQYF
>TRBD1|NA|TRBJ2-4|TRBV7-9
TGTGCCAGCAGCCTGGACAGGGGGACCAAAAACATTCAGTACTTC
CASSLDRGTKNIQYF
>TRBD1|few|TRBJ1-2|TRBV18
TGTGCCAGCTCACCGGGACAGGGGTACGCGAACTATGGCTACACCTTC
CASSPGQGYANYGYTF
>TRBD1|NA|TRBJ1-1|TRBV5-1
TGCGCCAGCAGCTCGGGACAGGGGAACACTGAAGCTTTCTTT
CASSSGQGNTEAFF
>NA|NA|TRBJ2-7|TRBV28
TGTGCCAGCAGCGTCGGGGAGGTCATCTCCGAGCAGTACTTC
CASSVGEVISEQYF
>NA|NA|TRBJ1-1|TRBV19
TGTGCCAGTAGTATACCGCAGGGTTTGGGAACTGAAGCTTTCTTT
CASSIPQGLGTEAFF
>NA|NA|TRBJ1-1|TRBV7-2
TGTGCCAGCAGCTCGGGGGAGGGGTCTCGGACTGCCATGAACACTGAAGCTTTCTTT
CASSSGEGSRTAMNTEAFF
>TRBD1|NA|TRBJ1-2|TRBV6-5
TGTGCCAGCAGTTACTCGCCGGACAGGGGCTACACCTTC
CASSYSPDRGYTF
>NA|NA|TRBJ2-2|TRBV13
TGTGCCAGCAGCGCCATAGGCAGGGCGAACACCGGGGAGCTGTTTTTT
CASSAIGRANTGELFF
>TRBD2|NA|TRBJ2-3|TRBV5-4
TGTGCCAGCAGCCGGGGCAGCGGGAGGGACACAGATACGCAGTATTTT
CASSRGSGRDTDTQYF
>NA|few|TRBJ2-1|TRBV6-1
TGTGCCAGCGTTAGGAGGGATGAGCAGTTCTTC
CASVRRDEQFF
>TRBD1|NA|TRBJ1-2|TRBV28
TGTGCCAGCAGCCCGGACAGGTACTATGGCTACACCTTC
CASSPDRYYGYTF
>NA|NA|TRBJ2-1|TRBV7-9
TGTGCCAGCAGCTTATCCGGACAAGGTATTCACAATGAGCAGTTCTTC
CASSLSGQGIHNEQFF
>NA|once|TRBJ2-2|TRBV30
TGTGCCTGGAGTGACGTCCAGGCGAACACCGGGGAGCTGTTTTTT
CAWSDVQANTGELFF
>TRBD1|NA|TRBJ1-5|TRBV30
TGTGCCTGGTCGAAACAGGGGAGTAGCAATCAGCCCCAGCATTTT
CAWSKQGSSNQPQHF
>TRBD2|few|TRBJ2-2|TRBV9
TGTGCCAGCAGCGTTGGACTAGCGGGAGGTGTCGGGGAGCTGTTTTTT
CASSVGLAGGVGELFF
>NA|NA|TRBJ1-6|TRBV5-8
TGTGCCAGCAGCTTGGGCCCGTCGGAGAATTCACCCCTCCACTTT
CASSLGPSENSPLHF
>TRBD1|NA|TRBJ1-5|TRBV19
TGTGCCAGTTTAGGACAGGGCCTCAATCAGCCCCAGCATTTT
CASLGQGLNQPQHF
>NA|NA|TRBJ2-7|TRBV19
TGTGCCAGTAGGTCCTGGCAGGGCTCCTACGAGCAGTACTTC
CASRSWQGSYEQYF